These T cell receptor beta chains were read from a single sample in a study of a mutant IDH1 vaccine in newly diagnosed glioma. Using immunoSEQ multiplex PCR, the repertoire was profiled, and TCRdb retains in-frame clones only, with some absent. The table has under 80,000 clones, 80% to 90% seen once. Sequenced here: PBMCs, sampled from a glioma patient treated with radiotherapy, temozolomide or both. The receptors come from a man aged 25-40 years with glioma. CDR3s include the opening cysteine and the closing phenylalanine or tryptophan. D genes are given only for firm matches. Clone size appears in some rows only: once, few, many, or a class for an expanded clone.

CDR3 DNA: TGTGCCAGCAGCTTAAAAGGCGGGACAGGGGACGAGCAGTACTTC; CDR3 protein: CASSLKGGTGDEQYF; V gene: TRBV7-9; clone size: once; J gene: TRBJ2-7; D gene: TRBD1
CDR3 DNA: TGCGCCAGCAGTGAATTTAGCGGGGGGGCACAAGATACGCAGTATTTT; CDR3 protein: CASSEFSGGAQDTQYF; V gene: TRBV10-2; clone size: NA; J gene: TRBJ2-3; D gene: TRBD2
CDR3 DNA: TGTGCCAGCAGTGGAGCTAGCGGGGATCGTGAGTTCTTC; CDR3 protein: CASSGASGDREFF; V gene: TRBV2; clone size: NA; J gene: TRBJ2-1; D gene: TRBD2
CDR3 DNA: TGTGCCAGCTCACCGAGGACAGGGGTTATGAACACTGAAGCTTTCTTT; CDR3 protein: CASSPRTGVMNTEAFF; V gene: TRBV18; clone size: NA; J gene: TRBJ1-1; D gene: TRBD1
CDR3 DNA: TGTGCCAGTAGTGAACGGAGACAGGCTAGCACAGATACGCAGTATTTT; CDR3 protein: CASSERRQASTDTQYF; V gene: TRBV19; clone size: NA; J gene: TRBJ2-3; D gene: NA
CDR3 DNA: TGTGCCAGCAACGGACAGGGGAAGAATGAAAAACTGTTTTTT; CDR3 protein: CASNGQGKNEKLFF; V gene: TRBV2; clone size: once; J gene: TRBJ1-4; D gene: TRBD1
CDR3 DNA: TGTGCCAGTAAGCGGGGTGGGGGCTCTGGCTACACCTTC; CDR3 protein: CASKRGGGSGYTF; V gene: TRBV19; clone size: NA; J gene: TRBJ1-2; D gene: NA
CDR3 DNA: TGTGCCAGCAGCTTGGCGGGCGGGGGAACCTTCACAGATACGCAGTATTTT; CDR3 protein: CASSLAGGGTFTDTQYF; V gene: TRBV5-4; clone size: NA; J gene: TRBJ2-3; D gene: TRBD2
CDR3 DNA: TGTGCCAGCAGCCAGGGACAGGGCTATGAGCAGTTCTTC; CDR3 protein: CASSQGQGYEQFF; V gene: TRBV5-8; clone size: few; J gene: TRBJ2-1; D gene: TRBD1
CDR3 DNA: TGTGCCAGCAGCTTAGCCAACAGGGTTGCCTACGAGCAGTACTTC; CDR3 protein: CASSLANRVAYEQYF; V gene: TRBV7-9; clone size: NA; J gene: TRBJ2-7; D gene: NA
CDR3 DNA: TGTGCTAGTGCCAGCGAGGGACAGAGATACGAGCAGTACTTC; CDR3 protein: CASASEGQRYEQYF; V gene: TRBV12-5; clone size: NA; J gene: TRBJ2-7; D gene: TRBD1
CDR3 DNA: TGTGCCAGCAGTTACTCGAGGTCAGGCTCCTACGAGCAGTACTTC; CDR3 protein: CASSYSRSGSYEQYF; V gene: TRBV6-5; clone size: NA; J gene: TRBJ2-7; D gene: NA
CDR3 DNA: TGTGCCAGCAGTTTCCACAGGGTGAACACTGAAGCTTTCTTT; CDR3 protein: CASSFHRVNTEAFF; V gene: TRBV28; clone size: NA; J gene: TRBJ1-1; D gene: NA
CDR3 DNA: TGTGCCAGCAGTTTCGCAGGGAACGGTCAGCCCCAGCATTTT; CDR3 protein: CASSFAGNGQPQHF; V gene: TRBV28; clone size: few; J gene: TRBJ1-5; D gene: NA
CDR3 DNA: TGTGCCAGCAGTGAATGGGGAACCTACGAGCAGTACTTC; CDR3 protein: CASSEWGTYEQYF; V gene: TRBV2; clone size: NA; J gene: TRBJ2-7; D gene: NA
CDR3 DNA: TGTGCCAGCAGTCGGACACCTACCAACTATGGCTACACCTTC; CDR3 protein: CASSRTPTNYGYTF; V gene: TRBV6-5; clone size: NA; J gene: TRBJ1-2; D gene: NA
CDR3 DNA: TGTGCCAGCAGCCCATTAACAGGGGGCAGCTACGAGCAGTACTTC; CDR3 protein: CASSPLTGGSYEQYF; V gene: TRBV6-5; clone size: once; J gene: TRBJ2-7; D gene: TRBD1
CDR3 DNA: TGTGCCAGCAGCTTAGGCAGGGAGTACGAGCAGTACTTC; CDR3 protein: CASSLGREYEQYF; V gene: TRBV11-2; clone size: NA; J gene: TRBJ2-7; D gene: NA
CDR3 DNA: TGTGCCAGCTCGTTCGGGACGGAGGAAAAACTGTTTTTT; CDR3 protein: CASSFGTEEKLFF; V gene: TRBV18; clone size: NA; J gene: TRBJ1-4; D gene: NA
CDR3 DNA: TGTGCCAGCAGCTCGGGACAGGGTGACGGCTACACCTTC; CDR3 protein: CASSSGQGDGYTF; V gene: TRBV5-5; clone size: once; J gene: TRBJ1-2; D gene: TRBD1
CDR3 DNA: TGTGCCAGCAGCCTTCCTCCGGGACAGGGGAAGAACATTCAGTACTTC; CDR3 protein: CASSLPPGQGKNIQYF; V gene: TRBV11-2; clone size: NA; J gene: TRBJ2-4; D gene: TRBD1
CDR3 DNA: TGTGCTAGTGGTTTGGTTTGGACAGGGGGCGGCACTGAAGCTTTCTTT; CDR3 protein: CASGLVWTGGGTEAFF; V gene: TRBV12-5; clone size: NA; J gene: TRBJ1-1; D gene: TRBD1
CDR3 DNA: TGTGCCAGTAGTATGCAGCCCTGGGGCTCTGGGGCCAACGTCCTGACTTTC; CDR3 protein: CASSMQPWGSGANVLTF; V gene: TRBV19; clone size: NA; J gene: TRBJ2-6; D gene: NA
CDR3 DNA: TGTGCCAGCAGTTTTAGGACAGTCGAGGAGCAGTACTTC; CDR3 protein: CASSFRTVEEQYF; V gene: TRBV28; clone size: NA; J gene: TRBJ2-7; D gene: NA
CDR3 DNA: TGTGCCAGCAGCCGTCTAGCGGGGGGCCTCAATGAGCAGTTCTTC; CDR3 protein: CASSRLAGGLNEQFF; V gene: TRBV5-4; clone size: once; J gene: TRBJ2-1; D gene: TRBD2
CDR3 DNA: TGTGCCAGCAGTTTACAGGGAAATCAGCCCCAGCATTTT; CDR3 protein: CASSLQGNQPQHF; V gene: TRBV28; clone size: NA; J gene: TRBJ1-5; D gene: NA
CDR3 DNA: TGTGCCAGCAGCGTAGCTGCAGGGCCCTCCTACGAGCAGTACTTC; CDR3 protein: CASSVAAGPSYEQYF; V gene: TRBV9; clone size: NA; J gene: TRBJ2-7; D gene: NA
CDR3 DNA: TGTGCCAGCAGACGACAGGGGAGCAATCAGCCCCAGCATTTT; CDR3 protein: CASRRQGSNQPQHF; V gene: TRBV13; clone size: NA; J gene: TRBJ1-5; D gene: TRBD1
CDR3 DNA: TGCGCCAGCAGCTTGGCTGTAACTAGCGGGGGCCAGAGCTCCTACAATGAGCAGTTCTTC; CDR3 protein: CASSLAVTSGGQSSYNEQFF; V gene: TRBV5-1; clone size: NA; J gene: TRBJ2-1; D gene: TRBD2
CDR3 DNA: TGTGCCAGCAGAAGGGAGGGTCGACAAACGACCAAAGTTCTATATGGCTACACCTTC; CDR3 protein: CASRREGRQTTKVLYGYTF; V gene: TRBV21-1; clone size: NA; J gene: TRBJ1-2; D gene: NA
CDR3 DNA: TGTGCCAGCAGTTTTGCGGGGTCCGCCTACGAGCAGTACTTC; CDR3 protein: CASSFAGSAYEQYF; V gene: TRBV6-5; clone size: NA; J gene: TRBJ2-7; D gene: NA
CDR3 DNA: TGCGCCAGCAGCCGACAGGGGGCAACGAACACCGGGGAGCTGTTTTTT; CDR3 protein: CASSRQGATNTGELFF; V gene: TRBV5-1; clone size: NA; J gene: TRBJ2-2; D gene: TRBD1
CDR3 DNA: TGCGCCAGCAGCTTAGGCCAGGGATACACAGATACGCAGTATTTT; CDR3 protein: CASSLGQGYTDTQYF; V gene: TRBV5-1; clone size: once; J gene: TRBJ2-3; D gene: NA
CDR3 DNA: TGTGCCAGCACCCTGGGGTTTGAAGCTTTCTTT; CDR3 protein: CASTLGFEAFF; V gene: TRBV28; clone size: few; J gene: TRBJ1-1; D gene: NA
CDR3 DNA: TGCGCCAGCAGCCAAGCGTCGACAGAGGGAAAAAAACTGTTTTTT; CDR3 protein: CASSQASTEGKKLFF; V gene: TRBV4-1; clone size: NA; J gene: TRBJ1-4; D gene: NA
CDR3 DNA: TGTGCCAGCCTTGAGACGGTGTCCTCCTACGAGCAGTACTTC; CDR3 protein: CASLETVSSYEQYF; V gene: TRBV2; clone size: NA; J gene: TRBJ2-7; D gene: NA
CDR3 DNA: TGTGCCAGCAGGGACTTCCTCGAGCAGTACTTC; CDR3 protein: CASRDFLEQYF; V gene: TRBV2; clone size: NA; J gene: TRBJ2-7; D gene: NA